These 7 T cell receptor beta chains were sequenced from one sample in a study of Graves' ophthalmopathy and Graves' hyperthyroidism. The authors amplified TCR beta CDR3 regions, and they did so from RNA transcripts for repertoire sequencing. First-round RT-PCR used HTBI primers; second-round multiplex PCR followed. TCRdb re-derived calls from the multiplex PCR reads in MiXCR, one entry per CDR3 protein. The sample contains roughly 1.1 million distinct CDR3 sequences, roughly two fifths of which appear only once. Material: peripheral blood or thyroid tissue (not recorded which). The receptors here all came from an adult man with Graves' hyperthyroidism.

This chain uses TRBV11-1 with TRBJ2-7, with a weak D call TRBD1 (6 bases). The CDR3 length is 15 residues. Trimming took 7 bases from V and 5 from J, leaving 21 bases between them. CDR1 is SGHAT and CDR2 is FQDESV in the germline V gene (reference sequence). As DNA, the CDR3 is TGTGCCAGCACCAGCAGCGAGACAGGTGCGGACGAGCAGTACTTC. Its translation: CASTSSETGADEQYF.

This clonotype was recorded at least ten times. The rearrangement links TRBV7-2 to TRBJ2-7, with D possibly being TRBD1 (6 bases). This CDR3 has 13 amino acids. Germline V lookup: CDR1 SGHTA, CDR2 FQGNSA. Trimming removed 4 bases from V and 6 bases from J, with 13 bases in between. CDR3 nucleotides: TGTGCCAGCAGCTCAAAACAGGGTCCCGAGCAGTACTTC. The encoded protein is CASSSKQGPEQYF.

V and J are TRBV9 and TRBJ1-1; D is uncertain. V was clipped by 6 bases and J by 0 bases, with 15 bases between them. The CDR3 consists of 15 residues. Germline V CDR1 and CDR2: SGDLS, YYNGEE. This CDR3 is CASNPAWGLNTEAFF. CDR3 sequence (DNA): TGTGCCAGCAACCCGGCATGGGGATTGAACACTGAAGCTTTCTTT.

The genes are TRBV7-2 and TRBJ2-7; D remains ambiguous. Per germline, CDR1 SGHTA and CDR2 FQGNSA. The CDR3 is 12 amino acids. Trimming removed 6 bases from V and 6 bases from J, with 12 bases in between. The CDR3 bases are TGTGCCAGCAGTCGACCAAATGGCGAGCAGTACTTC. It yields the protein CASSRPNGEQYF.

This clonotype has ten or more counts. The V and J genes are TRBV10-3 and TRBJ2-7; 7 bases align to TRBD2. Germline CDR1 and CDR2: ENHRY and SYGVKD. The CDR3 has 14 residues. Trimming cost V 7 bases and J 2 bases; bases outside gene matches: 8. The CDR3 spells CAITASGATYEQYF. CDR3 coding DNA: TGTGCCATCACGGCTAGCGGAGCCACCTACGAGCAGTACTTC.

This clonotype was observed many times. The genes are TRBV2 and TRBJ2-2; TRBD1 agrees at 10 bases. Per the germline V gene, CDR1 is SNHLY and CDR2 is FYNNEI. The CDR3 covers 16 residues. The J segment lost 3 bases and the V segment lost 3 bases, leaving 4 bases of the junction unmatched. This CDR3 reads CASSDGQGVYTGELFF. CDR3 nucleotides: TGTGCCAGCAGTGATGGACAGGGGGTGTACACCGGGGAGCTGTTTTTT.

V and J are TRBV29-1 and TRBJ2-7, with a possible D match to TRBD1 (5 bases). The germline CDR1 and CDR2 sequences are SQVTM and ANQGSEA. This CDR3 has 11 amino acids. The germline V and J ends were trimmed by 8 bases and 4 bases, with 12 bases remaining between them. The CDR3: CSSSQGYEQYF. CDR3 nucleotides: TGCAGCAGTTCTCAGGGATACGAGCAGTACTTC.